Listed below are T cell receptor beta chains from one sample, sequenced in a study of shared clonotypes between healthy human individuals. Repertoires were generated with immunoSEQ multiplex PCR, while TCRdb's copy carries only in-frame clones and drops some. The sample yields approximately 320,000 clones, roughly 84% seen once. Input material: memory CD8+ T cells sorted from blood. These receptors originate from a man younger than 35 in good health. The CDR3 runs from the conserved cysteine through the conserved F or W. The D gene is left open where the match is weak. The size field is filled for only some rows; it gives once, few, many or a size class.

TRBJ2-7,13,TRBV2,NA,NA,TGTGCCAGCCTGGACACGGGGACCTACGAGCAGTACTTC,CASLDTGTYEQYF
TRBJ2-7,16,TRBV29-1,TRBD2,NA,TGCAGCGTGGTCCTCGCGGGACTAGCGGGGGGGCTGCAGCAGTACTTC,CSVVLAGLAGGLQQYF
TRBJ1-4,14,TRBV6-6,TRBD1,NA,TGTGCCAGCAGTTACGGACAGGGTAATGAAAAACTGTTTTTT,CASSYGQGNEKLFF
TRBJ1-1,13,TRBV4-1,NA,NA,TGCGCCAGCAGCCACAGGGAAAACACTGAAGCTTTCTTT,CASSHRENTEAFF
TRBJ2-4,14,TRBV2,NA,NA,TGTGCCAGCAGTGAGTACAGTCCCAAAAACATTCAGTACTTC,CASSEYSPKNIQYF
TRBJ2-3,16,TRBV5-6,TRBD2,NA,TGTGCCAGCAGCTTGACGACTAGCGGGGACACAGATACGCAGTATTTT,CASSLTTSGDTDTQYF
TRBJ1-2,16,TRBV7-9,TRBD1,NA,TGTGCCAGCAGCTTAGTGCGGGACAGCCACCTCTATGGCTACACCTTC,CASSLVRDSHLYGYTF
TRBJ2-1,16,TRBV19,NA,NA,TGTGCCAGTAGTATAGACCCAATAACAGGGATGAATGAGCAGTTCTTC,CASSIDPITGMNEQFF
TRBJ2-3,16,TRBV5-1,NA,NA,TGCGCCAGCAGCTTGGTTGTAGACAGATACGCAGATACGCAGTATTTT,CASSLVVDRYADTQYF
TRBJ2-7,15,TRBV27,TRBD1,NA,TGTGCCAGCAGTTCAACCCGGGACAGCCCGGACGAGCAGTACTTC,CASSSTRDSPDEQYF
TRBJ2-1,17,TRBV9,TRBD2,NA,TGTGCCAGCAGCCCCGACCCTAGCGGGGGGCCAAACAATGAGCAGTTCTTC,CASSPDPSGGPNNEQFF
TRBJ1-1,14,TRBV7-6,NA,few,TGTGCCAGCAGCCCAGGCGGGGCGAACACTGAAGCTTTCTTT,CASSPGGANTEAFF
TRBJ2-1,15,TRBV27,TRBD2,NA,TGTGCCAGCAGTTTACTAGCGGGGGGGTCGTATGAGCAGTTCTTC,CASSLLAGGSYEQFF
TRBJ2-1,16,TRBV6-5,NA,NA,TGTGCCAGCAGTTCGTACCGGGACACCTCCTACAATGAGCAGTTCTTC,CASSSYRDTSYNEQFF
TRBJ2-1,12,TRBV4-2,TRBD2,NA,TGTGCCAGCAGCCAAGGAGGGACTAGTACATTCTTC,CASSQGGTSTFF
TRBJ1-6,13,TRBV27,NA,NA,TGTGCCAGCAGTTCGGACAGAACGTCACCCCTCCACTTT,CASSSDRTSPLHF
TRBJ2-7,15,TRBV6-1,NA,NA,TGTGCCAGCAGTGAAATCGGGGATATCTCCTACGAGCAGTACTTC,CASSEIGDISYEQYF
TRBJ2-7,14,TRBV10-3,TRBD2,NA,TGTGCCATCCGCGAGGCTAGCGGAGCCTACGAGCAGTACTTC,CAIREASGAYEQYF
TRBJ1-2,16,TRBV27,NA,NA,TGTGCCAGCAGTTTAGCGCGCTCTCAAGATCCTTATGGCTACACCTTC,CASSLARSQDPYGYTF
TRBJ2-3,16,TRBV4-3,NA,NA,TGCGCCAGCAGCCCTACAGTATGGGGTTTGGTAGATACGCAGTATTTT,CASSPTVWGLVDTQYF
TRBJ2-1,18,TRBV7-9,TRBD2,NA,TGTGCCAGCAGCTTTGCATTGGGGACTAGCGGGAGGTTCCATGAGCAGTTCTTC,CASSFALGTSGRFHEQFF
TRBJ1-1,11,TRBV6-1,NA,NA,TGTGCCAGCAGTGAATCGACCAAAGCTTTCTTT,CASSESTKAFF
TRBJ1-4,16,TRBV2,NA,NA,TGTGCCAGCAGTGAATTGGGCACCGGGACTAATGAAAAACTGTTTTTT,CASSELGTGTNEKLFF
TRBJ2-1,17,TRBV28,TRBD2,NA,TGTGCCAGCAGTACCCCCCGGGAGGGCGGGGGTTACAATGAGCAGTTCTTC,CASSTPREGGGYNEQFF
TRBJ1-1,13,TRBV29-1,NA,NA,TGCAGCGTGGTGACAGCGATGAACACTGAAGCTTTCTTT,CSVVTAMNTEAFF
TRBJ2-1,16,TRBV10-3,NA,NA,TGTGCCATCAGTCCACAGGGCCATTCCTCCTACAATGAGCAGTTCTTC,CAISPQGHSSYNEQFF